This T cell receptor beta chain comes out of a study of blood T cell dynamics during melanoma immunotherapy. About the study: Metastatic melanoma patients received first-line pembrolizumab or nivolumab plus ipilimumab.

Overall study results and limits: It remained unknown if the driving T cell clones were melanoma-specific. Immune-effector CD8+ cells best matched cell-free DNA CDR3 sequences and were most clonal.

Time point described: pre-treatment baseline. The CD3+ CD4- CD8+ CD45RA- CD45RO-high CD27- CCR7- memory phenotype defined TIE cells. One draw preceded checkpoint blockade; another followed its first cycle at week 3. Patients had no prior systemic cancer treatment, immunosuppressants or other active cancers. This clone was counted a single time. Antigen specificity is unknown. Sequenced by immunoSEQ multiplex PCR; TCRdb stores in-frame clones only, minus some. The sample consists of over a thousand clones, roughly 74% of them appearing once. The CDR3 runs to 14 residues. CDR1 and CDR2 from the germline V gene are SGHDT and YYEEEE. Trimming cost V 1 base and J 0 bases, with 8 bases left between them.

The source material was CD8+ T cells from blood, sampled from a patient treated with checkpoint blockade. This TCR came from a human donor with melanoma. The chain employs TRBV5-6 and TRBJ2-7; no clear D gene. CDR3 bases: TGTGCCAGCAGCTTGAGGGTAAGCTCCTACGAGCAGTACTTC. Its protein product is CASSLRVSSYEQYF.